Below, 28 T cell receptor beta chains from the same sample are listed, as sequenced in a study of blood T cell repertoires in COVID-19. Using immunoSEQ multiplex PCR, the repertoire was profiled, and TCRdb retains in-frame clones only, with some absent. The sample gives about 410,000 clones, roughly 90% of which show up once; about 1.5% is in the top ten. Sequencing was done on a sample of peripheral blood. These receptors were collected from a woman in her twenties or thirties with active or convalescent COVID-19.

Concerning this clone: The sample holds other DNA sequences that translate to the same CDR3. This chain links TRBV3-1 (or the pseudogene TRBV3-2) with TRBJ2-7, with D possibly matching TRBD2 (6 bases). Germline V gene lookup returns CDR1 LGHDT and CDR2 YNNKEL (reference sequence). V was pared by 4 bases and J by 3 bases, with 13 bases between. The CDR3 sequence is 14 residues long. CDR3 region: CASSPGLAIYEQYF. The CDR3 DNA reads as TGTGCCAGCAGCCCCGGGCTAGCGATCTACGAGCAGTACTTC.

The chain links TRBV2 to TRBJ2-7, with D perhaps TRBD1 (6 bases). Trimming shortened V by 4 bases and J by 2 bases, and 12 bases separated the two germline ends. The germline CDR1 and CDR2 sequences are SNHLY and FYNNEI. The CDR3 contains 14 residues. The CDR3 bases are TGTGCCAGCAGTGGATGGACAGAAACCTACGAGCAGTACTTC. Translating it yields CASSGWTETYEQYF.

This sequence joins TRBV29-1 and TRBJ1-1; the D gene is possibly TRBD1 (6 bases). This CDR3 comprises 13 residues. Trimming removed 6 bases from V and 2 bases from J, with 13 bases in between. Germline-derived CDR1 and CDR2 are SQVTM and ANQGSEA. The CDR3 reads CSVVTQGNTEAFF. The DNA for the CDR3 is TGCAGCGTAGTAACACAGGGTAACACTGAAGCTTTCTTT. The whole variable domain, filled in from reference TRBV29-1 and TRBJ1-1, reads SAVISQKPSRDICQRGTSLTIQCQVDSQVTMMFWYRQQPGQSLTLIATANQGSEATYESGFVIDKFPISRPNLTFSTLTVSNMSPEDSSIYLCSVVTQGNTEAFFGQGTRLTVV.

The V gene is TRBV15, the J gene TRBJ1-1, with TRBD1 as a possible D gene (6 bases). The CDR3 extends over 14 amino acids. V lost 1 base and J lost 5, with 11 bases in between. Germline values: CDR1 LNHNV, CDR2 YYDKDF (reference sequence). The CDR3 DNA is TGTGCCACCAGCAGAGGGGCAGGGGAGACTGAAGCTTTCTTT. The encoded protein is CATSRGAGETEAFF.

The rearrangement links TRBV27 to TRBJ1-2; 9 bases align to TRBD1. Germline V gene data show CDR1 as MNHEY and CDR2 as SMNVEV (reference sequence). There are 14 residues in the CDR3. V dropped 4 bases and J dropped 3; count of bases not matched to a gene: 3. CDR3 sequence: CASSSGQGYYGYTF. CDR3 DNA: TGTGCCAGCAGTTCCGGACAGGGGTACTATGGCTACACCTTC.

V and J are TRBV6-4 and TRBJ2-3, with 7 bases aligning to TRBD2. With V trimmed by 3 bases and J by 3 bases, 9 bases remained unmatched. The CDR3 extends over 16 amino acids. CDR1 MRHNA and CDR2 SNTAGT come from the germline V gene. DNA for the CDR3: TGTGCCAGCAGTGATTCCCCGTCCGGGGGGACAGATACGCAGTATTTT. This codes for CASSDSPSGGTDTQYF.

The chain links TRBV11-2 to TRBJ2-1; D is perhaps TRBD2 (6 bases). Germline-derived CDR1 and CDR2 are SGHAT and FQNNGV. This CDR3 spans 19 amino acids. Trimming cost V 5 bases and J 6 bases, with 29 bases left between them. The CDR3 sequence: CASSPIIAGGLVGLNEQFF. Here the CDR3 DNA reads TGTGCCAGCAGCCCGATAATTGCTGGCGGGCTGGTGGGACTCAATGAGCAGTTCTTC. Full variable domain (missing parts from reference TRBV11-2 and TRBJ2-1): EAGVAQSPRYKIIEKRQSVAFWCNPISGHATLYWYQQILGQGPKLLIQFQNNGVVDDSQLPKDRFSAERLKGVDSTLKIQPAKLEDSAVYLCASSPIIAGGLVGLNEQFFGPGTRLTVL.

This clone was observed a handful of times. V and J are TRBV19 and TRBJ1-5; 10 nucleotides line up with TRBD1. V gave up 6 bases and J gave up 0 bases; unmatched junction bases: 11. The CDR3 is 18 amino acids. Germline lookup yields CDR1 LNHDA and CDR2 SQIVND (reference sequence). CDR3 loop: CASSTGQGRFYSNQPQHF. The CDR3 DNA is TGTGCCAGTAGCACGGGACAGGGGCGATTTTATAGCAATCAGCCCCAGCATTTT.

This clone was found once. This chain uses TRBV7-7 with TRBJ1-2; tentative D call: TRBD1 (6 bases). The CDR3 length is 13 residues. The germline gives CDR1 SSHAT, CDR2 FNYEAQ (reference sequence). Between the trimmed V and J ends, which lost 7 bases and 3 bases, there was a span of 12 bases. CDR3 sequence: CASNDTGYYGYTF. In DNA form, the CDR3 reads TGTGCCAGCAACGATACAGGGTACTATGGCTACACCTTC.

The chain couples TRBV12-3 or TRBV12-4 to TRBJ1-2; tentatively, D is TRBD1 (6 bases). The CDR3 length is 12 residues. V lost 5 bases, J lost 7 bases, and 11 bases lay in between. The CDR3 spells CASSATGGGYTF. In DNA, the CDR3 is TGTGCCAGCAGTGCGACAGGTGGTGGCTACACCTTC.

The rearrangement joins TRBV10-3 to TRBJ2-2, with 9 bases aligning to TRBD1. The CDR3 sequence is 14 residues long. V lost 10 bases to trimming and J lost 2 bases; unmatched junction nucleotides: 5. CDR1 and CDR2 (germline): ENHRY, SYGVKD. This chain's CDR3 is CATRTGENTGELFF. For the CDR3, the DNA is TGTGCCACGAGGACAGGGGAAAACACCGGGGAGCTGTTTTTT.

This clone was seen only a few times. V is TRBV27 and J is TRBJ2-7, with a possible D match to TRBD2 (6 bases). The CDR3 consists of 14 residues. Germline V lookup: CDR1 MNHEY, CDR2 SMNVEV (reference sequence). V was clipped by 5 bases and J by 0 bases, with 11 bases between them. In nucleotides, the CDR3 is TGTGCCAGCAGTAGCGGGCTTAGCTCCTACGAGCAGTACTTC. As protein: CASSSGLSSYEQYF.

The rearrangement uses TRBV5-4 and TRBJ2-1, with D maybe TRBD2 (6 bases). The CDR3 extends over 16 amino acids. The germline gives CDR1 SGHNT, CDR2 YYREEE (reference sequence). Trimming cost V 4 bases and J 2 bases, with 16 bases left between them. The CDR3 loop reads CASSGGGTVAYNEQFF. The DNA of the CDR3 is TGTGCCAGCAGCGGCGGCGGGACGGTGGCCTACAATGAGCAGTTCTTC.

The chain is built from TRBV19 and TRBJ2-1, with 10 bases identical to TRBD1. The V and J ends lost 6 bases and 12 bases, in that order; junction bases with no gene match: 11. Germline V CDR1 and CDR2: LNHDA, SQIVND (reference sequence). This CDR3 is 14 amino acids long. The CDR3 loop is CASSSGQGYLAQFF. The CDR3, as DNA: TGTGCCAGTAGCTCGGGACAGGGGTATTTGGCGCAGTTCTTC.

The chain employs TRBV27 and TRBJ2-7, with 11 bases that match TRBD1. This CDR3 is built from 14 residues. Trimming cost V 7 bases and J 4 bases; bases outside gene matches: 6. Germline lookup yields CDR1 MNHEY and CDR2 SMNVEV (reference sequence). DNA for the CDR3: TGTGCCAGCACCCGGACAGGGGGCTTTTACGAGCAGTACTTC. It encodes CASTRTGGFYEQYF.

This clone was picked up one time. V usage is TRBV10-3 and J usage is TRBJ1-2, with 9 positions matching TRBD1. This CDR3 spans 14 amino acids. V dropped 5 bases and J dropped 3; count of bases not matched to a gene: 4. Germline assignment: CDR1 ENHRY and CDR2 SYGVKD. CDR3 nucleotides: TGTGCCATCAGTCCCGGGACAGGGCACTATGGCTACACCTTC. Protein sequence: CAISPGTGHYGYTF.

The chain links TRBV5-4 to TRBJ2-7; 7 bases align to TRBD2. The germline CDR1 and CDR2 sequences are SGHNT and YYREEE (reference sequence). The trim removed 3 bases at V and 6 bases at J, leaving 3 bases unmatched. This CDR3 has 12 residues. The CDR3 loop is CASSSGTIEQYF. DNA for the CDR3: TGTGCCAGCAGCTCCGGGACTATCGAGCAGTACTTC.

The rearrangement uses TRBV5-6 and TRBJ2-3; 7 positions match TRBD2. There are 17 residues in the CDR3. Trimming took 4 bases from V and 2 from J; bases not matched to a gene: 13. The germline V gene has CDR1 SGHDT and CDR2 YYEEEE. CDR3 sequence reads: CASSPGVLAALTDTQYF. The CDR3 DNA reads TGTGCCAGCAGCCCGGGGGTGCTAGCGGCTCTCACAGATACGCAGTATTTT.

The chain has TRBV7-9 and TRBJ2-5, with 11 bases matching TRBD2. The germline gives CDR1 SEHNR, CDR2 FQNEAQ (reference sequence). The CDR3 has 16 amino acids. Unmatched junction bases numbered 4, after V lost 1 base and J lost 3 bases. The CDR3 is CASSLEGGLAEETQYF. DNA for the CDR3: TGTGCCAGCAGCTTAGAGGGGGGACTAGCGGAAGAGACCCAGTACTTC.

The J gene is TRBJ1-2, the V gene TRBV25-1; 9 bases map to TRBD1. Trimming removed 7 bases from V and 2 bases from J; junction bases left unmatched: 5. Per the germline V gene, CDR1 is MGHDK and CDR2 is SYGVNS. The CDR3 covers 14 residues. The CDR3 coding sequence is TGTGCCAGCAACAAAGGACAGGGGAACTATGGCTACACCTTC. As protein: CASNKGQGNYGYTF.

The chain uses TRBV6-6 and TRBJ1-1, with unresolved D. There are 14 residues in the CDR3. Germline assignment: CDR1 MNHNY and CDR2 SVGAGI (reference sequence). Trimming shortened V by 5 bases and J by 1 base, and 11 bases separated the two germline ends. CDR3: CASSPSGPNTEAFF. DNA of the CDR3: TGTGCCAGCAGTCCAAGCGGACCGAACACTGAAGCTTTCTTT.

The chain is built from TRBV3-1 (or the pseudogene TRBV3-2) and TRBJ2-1; possible D gene TRBD2, 5 bases. V was cut by 1 base and J by 4 bases, with 11 bases left in between. Germline CDR1 reads LGHDT; CDR2 reads YNNKEL (reference sequence). This CDR3 spans 15 amino acids. The CDR3 sequence is CASSQGPGGYNEQFF. DNA for the CDR3: TGTGCCAGCAGCCAAGGGCCCGGCGGGTACAATGAGCAGTTCTTC.

This chain joins TRBV24-1 and TRBJ2-5, with a possible D match to TRBD2 (5 bases). Trimming pared 5 bases from V and 5 bases from J, leaving 20 bases between. CDR3 length: 16 amino acids. Germline V CDR1 and CDR2: KGHDR, SFDVKD. The CDR3 DNA sequence: TGTGCCACCAGTGGGACCGGCGACTTAGGCGGGGAGACCCAGTACTTC. It yields the protein CATSGTGDLGGETQYF.

The V gene is TRBV27, the J gene TRBJ1-2, with a tentative D call TRBD1 (5 bases). CDR3 size: 14 residues. Trimming shortened V by 4 bases and J by 0 bases, and 9 bases separated the two germline ends. Germline V gene lookup returns CDR1 MNHEY and CDR2 SMNVEV (reference sequence). The chain's CDR3 is CASSSDRANYGYTF. CDR3 sequence (DNA): TGTGCCAGCAGTTCCGACAGAGCTAACTATGGCTACACCTTC.

The chain recombines TRBV5-8 with TRBJ1-1; D uncertain. V lost 7 bases, J lost 1 base, and 17 bases lay in between. The CDR3 is 15 residues long. Germline lookup yields CDR1 SGHTS and CDR2 YDEGEE. This CDR3 is CASPGGGSKNTEAFF. In nucleotides, the CDR3 is TGTGCCAGCCCTGGAGGAGGGTCCAAGAACACTGAAGCTTTCTTT.

This chain uses TRBV27 with TRBJ2-1; 14 positions match TRBD2. V shed 5 bases, J shed 9 bases, and the junction held 6 bases outside the gene matches. Germline assignment: CDR1 MNHEY and CDR2 SMNVEV (reference sequence). CDR3 length: 15 residues. The CDR3 DNA sequence: TGTGCCAGCAGTCCGGGGACTAGCGGGAGTGGTGAGCAGTTCTTC. Amino acid sequence: CASSPGTSGSGEQFF.

The chain has TRBV5-5 and TRBJ1-1; a weak D match, TRBD1 (5 bases). With 0 bases removed from V and 2 bases from J, the gap between germline ends came to 11 bases. The germline V gene encodes CDR1 SGHKS and CDR2 YYEKEE (reference sequence). This CDR3 region has 15 residues. The CDR3 is CASSLAGGINTEAFF. The CDR3 DNA reads TGTGCCAGCAGCTTGGCCGGGGGGATTAACACTGAAGCTTTCTTT.

The chain carries TRBV29-1 and TRBJ1-5; D ambiguous. The CDR3 has 13 amino acids. V was clipped by 6 bases and J by 0 bases, with 9 bases between them. CDR1 is SQVTM, CDR2 ANQGSEA, per germline. CDR3 sequence: CSVKGGSNQPQHF. The CDR3 bases are TGCAGCGTGAAAGGAGGTAGCAATCAGCCCCAGCATTTT.